A single sample is the source of the 15 T cell receptor beta chains below, sequenced in a study of Tregs in tolerant kidney transplant recipients (dated by TCRdb to the late 2010s). Library method: the immunoSEQ multiplex PCR assay. The source is immuneACCESS, and TCRdb retained only in-frame sequences with V and J called. Part of the clones is not carried over; for the studies checked, unresolved V genes explain less than half of this, and the remainder is unexplained. The sample table holds approximately 35,000 clones. Approximately 8.1% of the sample is held by the ten biggest clonotypes. The time point label, as the study defines it: blood sample drawn before combined kidney and bone marrow transplant. The material sequenced was CD8+ T cells from blood, taken before the transplant. The receptors shown here come from a human donor who received a combined kidney and bone marrow transplant.

On this clone: The read halts 3 residues ahead of the CDR3 end, with the missing end drawn from the germline J gene. The chain uses TRBV7-2 and TRBJ2-5, with 10 bases lining up with TRBD1. V shed 5 bases, J shed 5 bases, and the junction held 5 bases outside the gene matches. Germline loops: CDR1 SGHTA, CDR2 FQGNSA. The CDR3 sequence is 14 residues long. CDR3 DNA (partial): TGTGCCAGCAGCCCGACAGGGGGCTATGAGACC. This translates into CASSPTGGYET. The full CDR3 protein is CASSPTGGYETQYF.

To note about this clone: The CDR3 end falls 3 residues outside the read, so it is completed with the germline J gene. The chain uses TRBV7-8 and TRBJ1-2; weak D call: TRBD1 (6 bases). The germline CDR1 and CDR2 sequences are SGHVS and FQNEAQ. CDR3 length equals 13 residues. CDR3 residues: CASSLGRGEGYTF. The CDR3 DNA, read in part, is TGTGCCAGCAGCTTAGGCAGGGGTGAGGGC.

As regards this clone: The CDR3 end lies 3 residues beyond the end of the read and is filled in from the germline J gene. The chain has TRBV6-1 and TRBJ2-7, with 7 positions matching TRBD2. Trimming at V came to 4 bases and at J to 2 bases, leaving 8 bases not matched to a gene. The CDR3 loop spans 15 amino acids. Looked up from germline, CDR1 is MNHNS and CDR2 is SASEGT. CDR3 residues: CASSVWAAGAYEQYF. The sequenced CDR3 bases are TGTGCCAGCAGTGTCTGGGCGGCGGGGGCCTACGAG.

A word on this clone: The CDR3 is cut off 3 residues early in the read; its end comes from the germline J gene. V usage is TRBV6-2 or TRBV6-3 and J usage is TRBJ2-4; a weak D match, TRBD1 (5 bases). Trimming took off 6 bases at V and 1 base at J, with 10 bases between the two ends. This CDR3 has 14 amino acids. Looked up from germline, CDR1 is MNHEY and CDR2 is SVGEGT. CDR3 DNA, as far as it was read: TGTGCCAGCAGCGGAGACAGTGCCAAAAACATT. Residues: CASSGDSAKNI. The entire CDR3 is CASSGDSAKNIQYF.

About this clone: Read coverage stops 3 residues before the CDR3 terminus; the germline J gene supplies the remainder. The rearrangement links TRBV30 to TRBJ2-1, with unresolved D. CDR3 length: 13 amino acids. The V end lost 4 bases, the J end lost 1 base, and 8 bases lay between the germline ends. Germline CDR1 reads GTSNPN; CDR2 reads SVGIG (reference sequence). The chain's CDR3 is CAWKTGSYNEQFF. CDR3 DNA (partial): TGTGCCTGGAAAACGGGTTCCTACAATGAG.

With respect to this clone: Read coverage stops 3 residues before the CDR3 terminus; the germline J gene supplies the remainder. J is TRBJ1-1 and V is TRBV11-2, with D tentatively TRBD1 (5 bases). This CDR3 spans 14 amino acids. CDR1 and CDR2 from the germline V gene are SGHAT and FQNNGV. The CDR3 loop reads CASSFWAGDQDAFF. CDR3 bases read: TGTGCCAGCAGCTTCTGGGCGGGGGATCAGGAC.

Details on this clone: The CDR3 end lies 3 residues beyond the end of the read and is filled in from the germline J gene. The chain has TRBV7-9 and TRBJ2-2; TRBD2 agrees at 7 bases. The V segment lost 8 bases and the J segment 4 bases; nucleotides outside the gene matches: 10. Germline V gives CDR1 SEHNR, CDR2 FQNEAQ (reference sequence). The CDR3 is made up of 15 amino acids. Partial CDR3 DNA: TGTGCCAGCGATTTTACTAGCGACCCCACCGGGGAG. Amino acid sequence: CASDFTSDPTGE. The whole CDR3 sequence is CASDFTSDPTGELFF.

Remarks on this clone: The sequence runs out 3 residues before the end of the CDR3; the remainder is reconstructed from the germline J gene. The rearrangement uses TRBV14 and TRBJ2-7, with 7 positions matching TRBD1. V lost 5 bases, J lost 0 bases, and 10 bases stayed unmatched. Germline lookup yields CDR1 SGHDN and CDR2 FVKESK. The CDR3 length is 16 residues. CDR3 sequence reads: CASSNYGQVSSYEQYF. The CDR3 bases that were read are TGTGCCAGCAGCAACTATGGACAGGTGAGCTCCTACGAG.

In regard to this clone: The CDR3 end falls 3 residues outside the read, so it is completed with the germline J gene. The V and J genes are TRBV6-2 or TRBV6-3 and TRBJ2-3, with 10 bases identical to TRBD2. This CDR3 has 15 amino acids. The germline gives CDR1 MNHEY, CDR2 SVGEGT. The sequenced part of the CDR3 DNA is TGTGCGCAGCGGACTAGCGGAGAACAAACAGATACG. It translates to CAQRTSGEQTDT. The full CDR3 is CAQRTSGEQTDTQYF.

Concerning this clone: The read ends 3 residues early relative to the CDR3; the germline J gene fills the gap. The chain uses TRBV19 and TRBJ1-2; D remains unclear. Trimming pared 9 bases from V and 0 bases from J, leaving 20 bases between. In germline, CDR1 is LNHDA, CDR2 SQIVND (reference sequence). The CDR3 contains 16 residues. CDR3 bases read: TGTGCCAGCACTAGGGATGCCAGACAAACTAACTATGGC. This gives the protein CASTRDARQTNYG. The whole CDR3 sequence is CASTRDARQTNYGYTF.

With regard to this clone: The read gets to within 3 residues of the CDR3 end, and the germline J gene fills in the rest. The gene calls are TRBV13 and TRBJ1-1; possibly TRBD1 for D (5 bases). With 4 bases removed from V and 3 bases from J, the gap between germline ends came to 9 bases. CDR1 is PRHDT and CDR2 is FYEKMQ in the germline V gene (reference sequence). This CDR3 contains 13 residues. The CDR3 sequence: CASSSRADTEAFF. The part of the CDR3 DNA that was read is TGTGCCAGCAGCTCCAGGGCGGACACTGAA.

As regards this clone: The CDR3 end falls 3 residues outside the read, so it is completed with the germline J gene. This chain joins TRBV11-2 and TRBJ2-1, with D perhaps being TRBD1 or TRBD2 (5 bases each). Trimming left V 6 bases short and J 7 bases short, with 16 bases between. Germline V gene lookup returns CDR1 SGHAT and CDR2 FQNNGV. The CDR3 runs to 14 residues. CDR3 in amino acids: CASSGDDRGNEQFF. CDR3 DNA (partial): TGTGCCAGCAGTGGAGACGACAGAGGGAATGAG. Full variable domain (outside the CDR3, taken from reference TRBV11-2 and TRBJ2-1): EAGVAQSPRYKIIEKRQSVAFWCNPISGHATLYWYQQILGQGPKLLIQFQNNGVVDDSQLPKDRFSAERLKGVDSTLKIQPAKLEDSAVYLCASSGDDRGNEQFFGPGTRLTVL.

Points on this clone: The read ends 3 residues early relative to the CDR3; the germline J gene fills the gap. The genes are TRBV29-1 and TRBJ1-2; 9 positions agree with TRBD1. Germline trimming cut 6 bases from V and 1 base from J; bases unmatched to any gene: 6. CDR1 and CDR2 from the germline V gene are SQVTM and ANQGSEA. CDR3 length equals 14 residues. The CDR3 loop reads CSVGGQGDNYGYTF. CDR3 bases read: TGCAGCGTAGGGGGACAGGGAGATAACTATGGC.

In the case of this clone: The CDR3 end is not reached by the read, which stops 3 residues before it; the germline J gene fills it in. The chain carries TRBV13 and TRBJ1-2; 7 bases align to TRBD1. Germline loops: CDR1 PRHDT, CDR2 FYEKMQ (reference sequence). CDR3 length: 16 residues. J gave up 4 bases and V 4 bases, and 12 bases lay outside the gene matches. This CDR3 is CASSSITIGTVYGYTF. The covered CDR3 bases are TGTGCCAGCAGCTCTATTACGATCGGGACAGTCTATGGC. Full variable domain (outside the CDR3, taken from reference TRBV13 and TRBJ1-2): AAGVIQSPRHLIKEKRETATLKCYPIPRHDTVYWYQQGPGQDPQFLISFYEKMQSDKGSIPDRFSAQQFSDYHSELNMSSLELGDSALYFCASSSITIGTVYGYTFGSGTRLTVV.

In regard to this clone: From the germline J gene comes the end of the CDR3, since the read stops 3 residues before it. The V and J genes are TRBV7-6 and TRBJ2-3, with 7 bases that match TRBD2. The CDR3 is 14 residues long. Germline values: CDR1 SGHVS, CDR2 FNYEAQ. Trimming took 5 bases from V and 3 from J; bases not matched to a gene: 5. CDR3 bases read: TGTGCCAGCAGCCCCTGGGGGGGAACAGATACG. Translated: CASSPWGGTDT. The complete CDR3 reads CASSPWGGTDTQYF.